Below, one T cell receptor beta chain is given with its context. Which antigen it targets is not known. Within one base of it there is no much larger clone, and no base qualities were kept. These data belong to a study of T cells after posttransplantation cyclophosphamide (dated by TCRdb to 2016 to 2017). About the study as a whole: Using TRB sequencing, the study followed how the T cell repertoire rebuilt after myeloablative bone marrow transplantation with posttransplantation cyclophosphamide given as GVHD prophylaxis. Up to 3 additional blood samples from 2 to 5.2 years after transplant were also TRB-sequenced in 3 patients, as was pretransplant blood from several patients. Because TRA and TRB clonality were tightly correlated in 9 samples, subsequent TCR analyses were focused on TRB only. Public TRB sequences were searched against a database of over 3,600 sequences associated with responses to pathogens, tumor antigens, self-antigens and alloantigens. Blood from all 35 or so PTCy patients with 1-year posttransplant specimens was subjected to TRB sequencing. Antigen receptor sequencing was done on samples from about 38 PTCy-treated patients and from roughly 17 related bone marrow donors of those patients. Study-level results and caveats: Across the 45 to 55 patients, TRB clonality was highly associated with recipient CMV seropositivity and CMV reactivation, and diversity with PTCy was similar to that in the CNI/methotrexate controls. At 1-2 months, donor-recipient similarity was low but rose over the first year, and the later blood repertoires were often dominated by donor CD8+ memory clones. The TRB repertoires of T cells infiltrating skin or GI tract showed only limited overlap with the TRB repertoires of T cells in blood.

Genomic DNA was used for TRB sequencing, which was performed with the immunoSEQ assay at survey resolution or with the hsTCRB kit. From the authors' description of their analysis: The immunoSEQ software handled the initial read processing, while the LymphoSeq R package was used for the repertoire analyses. Clonality was computed as 1 minus normalized Shannon entropy, and a Gini coefficient was also calculated for each TRB dataset. Phenotypes of unsorted samples were inferred by mapping TRB sequences from sorted subsets of the recipient or donor onto unsorted samples of the same recipient. This is the immuneACCESS table as TCRdb keeps it, with only in-frame sequences that have V and J called. A part of the clones is gone; compared with another copy, unresolved V genes explain less than half, and the rest is unexplained. V and J calls and clone size are those listed in that table; D and trimming were worked out from the DNA. Present in this sample are several thousand clones, over 80% of which were seen just once. The leading ten clones occupy roughly 6.2% of the sample.

The treatment or condition label here, explained by the study, means: high-dose cyclophosphamide on days +3 and +4 as single-agent GVHD prophylaxis. Patients in the PTCy group got busulfan and fludarabine conditioning, a marrow graft from a related or unrelated donor, and cyclophosphamide on days +3 and +4. PTCy-treated patients were drawn from a prospective multi-institutional clinical trial. Peripheral blood and bone marrow mononuclear cells were isolated by Ficoll-Hypaque density centrifugation and were cryopreserved. FACS on a FACSAria II was used to sort CD4+ and CD8+ T cells, including the naive and memory subsets. Counted from cysteine to phenylalanine, this CDR3 has 16 amino acids. The DNA shown is the 48-base CDR3, in frame from base 1. V has 4 bases trimmed and J has 5 bases trimmed; junction bases matching no gene number 5. Per the germline V gene, LGHNA is the CDR1 and YNFKEQ is the CDR2.

The V and J genes are TRBV4-2 and TRBJ2-1; TRBD2 fits 13 bases in the junction. This sequence originates from a young adult male patient who received an allogeneic stem cell transplant from a related donor, was CMV-positive, and had no GVHD. Some T cells seen after a transplant may have their origin in the graft donor. Specimen: CD4+ T cells sorted from blood, collected 242 days after a stem cell transplant with posttransplant cyclophosphamide. The encoded CDR3 is CASSRLAGGRNNEQFF. At the DNA level, the sequence is TGTGCCAGCAGCCGACTAGCGGGGGGCCGTAACAATGAGCAGTTCTTC.